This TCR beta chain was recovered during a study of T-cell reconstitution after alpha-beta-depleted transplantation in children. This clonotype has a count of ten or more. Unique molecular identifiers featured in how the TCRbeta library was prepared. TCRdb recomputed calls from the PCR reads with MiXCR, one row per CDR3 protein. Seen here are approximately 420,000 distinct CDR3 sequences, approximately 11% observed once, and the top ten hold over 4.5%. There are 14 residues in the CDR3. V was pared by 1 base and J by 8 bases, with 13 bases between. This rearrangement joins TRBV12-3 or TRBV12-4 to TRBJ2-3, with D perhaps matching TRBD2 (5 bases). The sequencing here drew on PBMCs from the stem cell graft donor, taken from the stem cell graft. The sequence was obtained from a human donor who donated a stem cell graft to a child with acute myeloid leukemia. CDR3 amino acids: CASSLVLGRGTQYF. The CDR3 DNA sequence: TGTGCCAGCAGTTTAGTGCTAGGACGGGGTACGCAGTATTTT.